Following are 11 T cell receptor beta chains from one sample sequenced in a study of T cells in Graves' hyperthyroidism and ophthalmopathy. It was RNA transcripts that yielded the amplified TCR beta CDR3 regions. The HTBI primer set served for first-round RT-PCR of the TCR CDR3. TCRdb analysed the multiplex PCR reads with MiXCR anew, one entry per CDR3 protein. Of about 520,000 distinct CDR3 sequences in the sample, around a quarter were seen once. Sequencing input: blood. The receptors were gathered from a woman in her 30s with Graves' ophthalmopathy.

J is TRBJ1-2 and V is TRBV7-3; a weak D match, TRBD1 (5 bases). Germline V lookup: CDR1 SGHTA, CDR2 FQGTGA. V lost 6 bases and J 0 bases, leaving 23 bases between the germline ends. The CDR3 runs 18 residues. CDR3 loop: CASRPPYGDRDTNYGYTF. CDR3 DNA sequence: TGTGCCAGCAGACCTCCCTACGGTGACAGAGACACTAACTATGGCTACACCTTC. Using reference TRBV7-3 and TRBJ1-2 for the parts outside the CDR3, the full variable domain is GAGVSQTPSNKVTEKGKYVELRCDPISGHTALYWYRQSLGQGPEFLIYFQGTGAADDSGLPNDRFFAVRPEGSVSTLKIQRTERGDSAVYLCASRPPYGDRDTNYGYTFGSGTRLTVV.

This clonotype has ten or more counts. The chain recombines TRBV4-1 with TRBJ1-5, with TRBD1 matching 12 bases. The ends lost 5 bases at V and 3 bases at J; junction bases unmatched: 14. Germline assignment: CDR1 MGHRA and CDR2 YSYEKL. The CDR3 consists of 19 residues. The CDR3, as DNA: TGCGCCAGCAGCTACAGACCGGGACAGGGGGCGCATCCCAATCAGCCCCAGCATTTT. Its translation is CASSYRPGQGAHPNQPQHF.

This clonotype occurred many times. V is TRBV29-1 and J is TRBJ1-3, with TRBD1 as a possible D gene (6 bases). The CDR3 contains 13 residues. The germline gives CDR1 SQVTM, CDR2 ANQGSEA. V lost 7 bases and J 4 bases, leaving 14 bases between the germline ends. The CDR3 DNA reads TGCAGCGCTCGGGGGCTAGGAGGAAACACCATATATTTT. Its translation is CSARGLGGNTIYF.

CDR3 DNA sequence: TGTGCCAGCAGTGATCGGGGAAGGATGCCTGAAGCTTTCTTT. It encodes CASSDRGRMPEAFF. The chain uses TRBV2 and TRBJ1-1; D unclear. Per the germline V gene, CDR1 is SNHLY and CDR2 is FYNNEI. CDR3 length: 14 residues. V dropped 3 bases and J dropped 6 bases, with 14 bases sitting between them.

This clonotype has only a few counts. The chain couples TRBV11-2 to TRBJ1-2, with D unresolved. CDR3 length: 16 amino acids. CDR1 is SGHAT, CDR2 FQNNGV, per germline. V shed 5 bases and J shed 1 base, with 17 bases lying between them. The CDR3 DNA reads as TGTGCCAGCAGCCCCCTTGCGGGTCGGCTTAACTATGGCTACACCTTC. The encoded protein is CASSPLAGRLNYGYTF.

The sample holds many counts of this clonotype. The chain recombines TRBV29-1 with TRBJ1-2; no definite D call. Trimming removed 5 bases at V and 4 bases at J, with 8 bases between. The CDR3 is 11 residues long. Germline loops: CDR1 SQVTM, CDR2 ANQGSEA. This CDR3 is CSVPTSYGYTF. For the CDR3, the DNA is TGCAGCGTTCCCACCTCCTATGGCTACACCTTC.

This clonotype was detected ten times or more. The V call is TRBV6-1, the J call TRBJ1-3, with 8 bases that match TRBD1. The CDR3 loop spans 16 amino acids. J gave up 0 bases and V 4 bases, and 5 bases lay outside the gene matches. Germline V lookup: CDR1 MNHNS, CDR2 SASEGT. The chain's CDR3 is CASSARTGGSGNTIYF. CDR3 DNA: TGTGCCAGCAGTGCTAGAACAGGGGGCTCTGGAAACACCATATATTTT.

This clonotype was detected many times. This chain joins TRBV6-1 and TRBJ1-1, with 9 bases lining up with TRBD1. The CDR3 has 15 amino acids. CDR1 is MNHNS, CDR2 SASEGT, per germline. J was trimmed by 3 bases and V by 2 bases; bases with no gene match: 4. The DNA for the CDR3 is TGTGCCAGCAGTGAAAACAGGGGGCCAGACACTGAAGCTTTCTTT. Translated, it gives CASSENRGPDTEAFF.

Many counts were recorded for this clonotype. The CDR3 DNA is TGTGCCAGCAGCTCCAGCGGGGGACAAGAGACCCAGTACTTC. It specifies CASSSSGGQETQYF. The V and J genes are TRBV6-1 and TRBJ2-5; 8 bases are a match to TRBD2. The CDR3 has 14 residues. J was trimmed by 2 bases and V by 6 bases; bases with no gene match: 5. Germline assignment: CDR1 MNHNS and CDR2 SASEGT.

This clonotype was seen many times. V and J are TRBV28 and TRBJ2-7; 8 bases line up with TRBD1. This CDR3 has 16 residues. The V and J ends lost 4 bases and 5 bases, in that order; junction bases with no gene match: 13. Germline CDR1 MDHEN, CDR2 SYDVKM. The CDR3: CASSSLLRDRSDEQYF. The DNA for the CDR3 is TGTGCCAGCAGTTCTCTCCTCCGGGACAGGTCGGACGAGCAGTACTTC. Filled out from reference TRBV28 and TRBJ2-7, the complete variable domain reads DVKVTQSSRYLVKRTGEKVFLECVQDMDHENMFWYRQDPGLGLRLIYFSYDVKMKEKGDIPEGYSVSREKKERFSLILESASTNQTSMYLCASSSLLRDRSDEQYFGPGTRLTVT.

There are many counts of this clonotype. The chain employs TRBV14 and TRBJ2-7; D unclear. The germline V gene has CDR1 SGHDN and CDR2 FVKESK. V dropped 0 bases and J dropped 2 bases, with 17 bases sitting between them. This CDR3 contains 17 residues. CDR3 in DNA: TGTGCCAGCAGCCAAGACGGACCGTTACACTGGCCCTACGAGCAGTACTTC. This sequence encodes CASSQDGPLHWPYEQYF.